This T cell receptor beta chain comes out of a study of beta chain features in type 1 diabetes. The study reverse transcribed the entire isolated RNA, so it sequenced expressed TCRB transcripts. Assay: immunoSEQ multiplex PCR; the TCRdb copy retains only in-frame clones and omits some. Found here are 900,000 or so clones, roughly a sixth of them singletons; the top ten hold 0.023%. V lost 4 bases to trimming and J lost 2 bases; unmatched junction nucleotides: 2. The CDR3 totals 15 residues. Germline V gene sequence: CDR1 LGHNA, CDR2 YSLEER. A CD45RO/CCR7/CD25/CD127/CD95/CD27 panel sorted naive, central memory, regulatory and stem cell-like memory CD4+ cells. General study findings and limits: A potential PCR bias toward shorter templates would be equal in patient and control samples.

To note about this clone: Its target is not known.

Material: naive CD4+ T cells from blood. The receptor's source is a woman under 30 in good health. This chain joins TRBV4-3 and TRBJ2-7, with TRBD2 identical over 13 bases. The CDR3 region has the DNA TGCGCCAGCAGCCGAGGGACTAGCGGGACCTACGAGCAGTACTTC. Translating it yields CASSRGTSGTYEQYF.